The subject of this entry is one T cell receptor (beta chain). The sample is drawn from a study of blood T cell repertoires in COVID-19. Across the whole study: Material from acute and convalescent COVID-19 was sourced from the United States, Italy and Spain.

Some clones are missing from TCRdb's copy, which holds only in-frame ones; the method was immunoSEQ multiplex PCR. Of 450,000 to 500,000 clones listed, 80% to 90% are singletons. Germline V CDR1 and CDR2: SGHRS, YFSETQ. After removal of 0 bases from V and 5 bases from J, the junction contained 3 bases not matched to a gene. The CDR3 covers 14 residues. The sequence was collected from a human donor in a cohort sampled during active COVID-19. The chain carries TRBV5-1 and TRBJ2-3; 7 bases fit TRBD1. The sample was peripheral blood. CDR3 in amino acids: CASSLVQGIDTQYF. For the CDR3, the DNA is TGCGCCAGCAGCTTGGTACAGGGGATAGATACGCAGTATTTT.